This T cell receptor (beta chain) was profiled in a study of T-cell reconstitution after alpha-beta-depleted transplantation in children. Study-wide results and limits: Reports say that about two months after transplant, the alpha-beta T cells came out of several hundred graft clones that had expanded. T-cell counts and diversity at one year post-transplant came mainly from newly produced T cells.

V dropped 3 bases and J dropped 1 base, with 10 bases sitting between them. This CDR3 has 14 amino acids. CDR1 and CDR2 (germline): SGHVS, FQNEAQ. This clonotype was counted ten times or more. Its antigen is undetermined. It was with unique molecular identifiers that the TCRbeta library was prepared. One entry per CDR3 protein results from TCRdb running MiXCR on the PCR reads. Of approximately 800,000 distinct CDR3 sequences listed, roughly 15% were seen once; the top ten hold 5%. The TCR sequence derives from a male patient between 5 and 17 years old who had a stem cell transplant for acute lymphoblastic leukemia, so the T cells may come from the graft donor. The chain recombines TRBV7-8 with TRBJ2-7; TRBD1 or TRBD2 may be the D gene (5 bases each). Material: PBMCs, mostly from graft donor cells, obtained 360 days after TCRalphabeta/CD19-depleted stem cell transplant. The CDR3 sequence is CASSLGTESYEQYF. Written as DNA, the CDR3 is TGTGCCAGCAGCTTGGGGACGGAGTCCTACGAGCAGTACTTC.